The source of this T cell receptor beta chain is a study of shared clonotypes between healthy human individuals (dated by TCRdb to the early 2020s). Some background on the complete study: Three men and two women, aged 18 to 49 years, made up the cohort. Per donor, three plates each were used for CD4 naive and CD4 memory, two for CD8 naive, and one for CD8 memory. To estimate repertoire size and how much clonotypes are shared between individuals, the study performed deep sequencing of blood TCR repertoires from about 5 healthy adults. Between about 0.9 and 8.9 billion PBMCs per donor were obtained by leukapheresis. Different laboratories and diverse techniques were used to prepare libraries and sequence TCR repertoires, to increase sequencing depth and limit assay-specific biases. Broader findings and caveats from the paper: Only blood was sampled, and tissue TCR repertoires likely differ from those in blood. Approximately 5% of naive CD4, approximately 3.7% of naive CD8, approximately 2% of memory CD4, and about 0.4% of memory CD8 clonotypes were shared across four donors. The small number of donors limited the genetic and exposure-history diversity represented. Incomplete sequencing was indicated by rarefaction of sorted-subset datasets, despite the large sequencing depth. Pairwise subsampling indicated that sequencing depth was expected to affect the degree of clonotype sharing among donors. Naive subsets generally had larger estimated clonotype richness than memory subsets did. Compared with non-shared clonotypes, the clonotypes found in all four sorted-subset donors had higher generation probabilities.

TCR CDR3 regions were amplified from genomic DNA by multiplex PCR using the deep immunoSEQ assay. For each cell subset, the extracted genomic DNA was distributed evenly across all wells of several immunoSEQ 96-well plates, and each plate served as one replicate. For sorted subsets, around 200 ng genomic DNA, equal to about 30,000 T cell genomes, was loaded into each replicate PCR. The purified libraries were quantified using a Qubit 3.0 fluorometer, sized with a Bioanalyzer 2100, and then quantified again using the KAPA Library Quantification kit. Each immunoSEQ 96-well plate was sequenced on its own single-read 150-cycle Illumina NextSeq 550 flow cell. For the original study's pipeline: Because the immunoSEQ output held only junctional sequences and lacked quality scores, the filtering could not match the filtering applied to full-length reads. To assign V/J genes and CDR3, sequences were annotated using PyIR, a Python wrapper for IgBLAST v1.9, with IMGT germline references. Any read was removed if the V/J assignment was weak (E-value above 1e-6), the CDR3 was missing, or the read contained stop codons, out-of-frame junctions, or ambiguous translated residues. V3J clonotypes were defined by identical inferred V gene, J gene, and CDR3 amino acid sequence. To compute the percentage overlap between repertoires, the number of shared unique clonotypes was divided by the size of the smaller repertoire. Three approaches were used to assess repertoire richness: RTK rarefaction, the Chao1 estimator, and Recon v2.1 estimates of unobserved clonotypes. For all TCRbeta clonotypes obtained by the gDNA method from several donors, generation probabilities were computed with OLGA. The clones in this table, taken by TCRdb from immuneACCESS, are in-frame only. Not every clone is retained; where verified, under half of the shortfall comes from an unresolved V gene, and the cause of the rest is unknown. V and J calls and clone size come straight from that table; D and trimming were deduced from the DNA. The table for this sample lists around 550,000 clones; about 95% of them were counted only once. Approximately 0.12% of the sample comes from the top ten.

Notes on this clone: Its cognate antigen has yet to be identified. No quality values exist for individual bases; no much larger clone is one base distant.

CD8 naive samples were obtained by positive selection for CCR7 among CD45RO-negative cells, yielding a CD45RA+CCR7+ population from which TemRA cells were excluded. Donors were healthy HIV-negative adults with no recently reported acute infections or vaccinations. Every donor was a Caucasian adult residing in Nashville, Tennessee, USA. Blood was collected by leukapheresis, and PBMCs were isolated by Ficoll-Histopaque density gradient centrifugation and then cryopreserved in liquid nitrogen vapor phase. Analytical flow cytometry was used to check the purity and quantity of each magnetically sorted T cell population. Genomic DNA was isolated from each sorted fraction and quantified by UV absorbance on a Nanodrop 2000c. Taken from cysteine to phenylalanine, the CDR3 has 15 residues. Left in the record is the CDR3 DNA by itself, 45 bases read in frame from the first base. V and J are trimmed by 6 bases and 2 bases, and the gene matches miss 6 bases of the junction. CDR1 MNHEY and CDR2 SMNVEV were looked up in the germline V gene (reference sequence).

The specimen sequenced was naive CD8+ T cells sorted from blood. According to the study, the label for this sample's cell subset or site signals: CD45RA+CCR7+. This TCR came from a woman in her thirties in good health. This chain is built from TRBV27 and TRBJ2-3, and 9 junctional nucleotides match TRBD2. The CDR3 in this case is CASRELAGLTDTQYF. The base sequence is TGTGCCAGCAGGGAACTAGCGGGTCTCACAGATACGCAGTATTTT.